This T cell receptor beta chain was recovered during a study of blood T cell repertoires in COVID-19. The V and J ends lost 5 bases and 1 base respectively, with 14 bases between them. Germline V CDR1 and CDR2: SEHNR, FQNEAQ (reference sequence). This CDR3 is built from 15 residues. Data came from immunoSEQ multiplex PCR; TCRdb stores just in-frame clones and leaves some out. The sample has roughly 120,000 clones; about 85% are singletons. Source material: peripheral blood. This sequence was found in a man at least 80 years old with acute or convalescent COVID-19. The chain carries TRBV7-9 and TRBJ1-1; D remains ambiguous. This CDR3 is CASSPRRQANTEAFF. As DNA, the CDR3 is TGTGCCAGCAGCCCCCGGAGGCAGGCGAACACTGAAGCTTTCTTT.